The TCR beta chain described here comes from a study of cytomegalovirus exposure and HLA in healthy donors. Overall study results and limits: In a later analysis, at a false discovery rate of 0.05, some 15,000 TCR beta sequences were associated with HLA alleles. The authors later found most CMV-associated TCR beta chains appeared HLA-restricted.

This CDR3 spans 13 amino acids. CDR1 and CDR2 from the germline V gene are MNHNY and SVGAGI (reference sequence). It was with 60 Vbeta and 13 Jbeta primers that the PCR ran. Produced via immunoSEQ multiplex PCR; TCRdb's table is partial and in-frame only. The sample yields some 270,000 clones, roughly 80% seen once. About this clone: Antigen unknown.

The rearrangement uses TRBV6-6 and TRBJ1-6; 7 bases align to TRBD1. The sample consisted of PBMCs. The sequence came from a girl aged 2-10 years in good health and CMV-seronegative. CDR3 protein: CVTTGQINSPLHF. DNA of the CDR3: TGTGTAACCACGGGACAGATCAATTCACCCCTCCACTTT.